These 10 T cell receptor beta chains came from one sample sequenced in a study of tumor and adjacent non-tumor tissue in lung cancer. The library came from three nested PCR rounds adapted from ARM-PCR protocols. Using its own MiXCR run on the multiplex PCR reads, TCRdb lists one record per CDR3 protein. The sample contains 120,000 or so distinct CDR3 sequences, roughly 84% of which appear only once. This sample's RNA came from whole unsorted tissue. Sequencing input: lung tumor tissue. These receptors came from a man in his sixties or seventies with non-small cell lung cancer.

Comments on this clonotype: The germline gene is not matched at one end of the junction; a read error may be the cause. The rearrangement links TRBV29-1 to TRBJ1-1; D not resolved. In germline, CDR1 is SQVTM, CDR2 ANQGSEA. This CDR3 has 12 amino acids. This CDR3 is CSVLAERHEVFF. The CDR3 DNA reads as TGCAGCGTTTTGGCGGAGAGGCATGAAGTTTTCTTT.

In regard to this clonotype: This likely comes from a read error, as the CDR3 has no conserved phenylalanine or tryptophan at its end. No DNA is shown, since the ends of the CDR3 on it are uncertain; the CDR3 is the one TCRdb lists. The gene calls are TRBV1 and TRBJ2-1. TRBV1 is assigned pseudogene status. The CDR3 sequence runs 17 residues, both termini included. CDR3 in amino acids: CTSSQRNTASSYNEQFL.

In the case of this clonotype: A clone one base away is much larger, so this may be a read error. This chain connects TRBV6-2 or TRBV6-3 to TRBJ1-1; 9 bases map to TRBD1. The CDR3 is 13 amino acids. Germline V CDR1 and CDR2: MNHEY, SVGEGT. The CDR3 bases are TGTGCCAGCACCTACAGGGGGCGAACTGAAGCTTCCTTT. Translated: CASTYRGRTEASF.

Concerning this clonotype itself: At one boundary the junction diverges from the germline segment, which might be a read error. The V and J genes are TRBV10-2 and TRBJ2-5; a weak D match, TRBD2 (6 bases). The CDR3 covers 16 residues. The V gene's germline CDR1 is WSHSY and CDR2 SAAADI. The CDR3 is CVTQGGAMRGGETRYF. The CDR3 nucleotides read TGCGTCACCCAGGGAGGTGCAATGAGGGGTGGGGAGACCCGGTACTTC.

About this clonotype itself: A single base separates this from a much larger clone, so it may be a read error. The chain links TRBV20-1 to TRBJ2-4; possibly TRBD1 or TRBD2 for D (5 bases each). Trimming removed 2 bases from V and 0 bases from J, with 11 bases in between. The CDR3 sequence is 15 residues long. Germline V gives CDR1 DFQATT, CDR2 SNEGSKA (reference sequence). DNA of the CDR3: TGCAGTGCTAGAATGGGACCCCTAGCCAAAAACATTCAGTACTTC. Encoded protein: CSARMGPLAKNIQYF.

As to this clonotype: One junction end disagrees with the germline gene, perhaps due to a read error. The chain uses TRBV12-3 or TRBV12-4 and TRBJ2-6; D is undetermined. The CDR3 extends over 13 amino acids. CDR3 coding DNA: TGTGCCCGCAGTTCCAGTGGGGCCAACGTCCTGACTTTC. Protein sequence: CARSSSGANVLTF.

The V call is TRBV24-1, the J call TRBJ2-5, with 11 bases identical to TRBD2. J lost 5 bases, V lost 4 bases, and 5 bases had no gene match. Germline-derived CDR1 and CDR2 are KGHDR and SFDVKD. The CDR3 extends over 15 amino acids. CDR3 residues: CATSEASGRSETQYF. The CDR3 DNA sequence: TGTGCCACCAGTGAGGCTAGCGGGAGGAGTGAGACCCAGTACTTC.

As to this clonotype: This may be a read error: a much more frequent sequence differs by one nucleotide. The DNA for the CDR3 is TGTGCCAGCTGCTTAGCCGGTGGGGGCTACACCTTC. Its translation: CASCLAGGGYTF. This sequence joins TRBV7-8 and TRBJ1-2; D gene ambiguous. The germline V gene has CDR1 SGHVS and CDR2 FQNEAQ. The length of the CDR3 is 12 residues.

V is TRBV4-1 and J is TRBJ1-2; D unclear. CDR3 length: 15 amino acids. CDR1 is MGHRA, CDR2 YSYEKL, per germline. In DNA form, the CDR3 reads TGCGAAAGCAGCCAAGATGTGCAGTCTTTTGATGGCTACACCTTC. This gives the protein CESSQDVQSFDGYTF.

The table lists this clonotype with many counts. The CDR3 nucleotides read TGTGCCAGCAGTTTATCAGATACGCAGTATTTT. Translating it yields CASSLSDTQYF. The chain carries TRBV11-2 and TRBJ2-3, with D unclear. Trimming pared 6 bases from V and 4 bases from J, leaving 5 bases between. Germline assignment: CDR1 SGHAT and CDR2 FQNNGV. The CDR3 is made up of 11 amino acids.